These 8 T cell receptor beta chains were sequenced from one sample in a study of memory CD4+ T cells and cytomegalovirus serostatus (dated by TCRdb to the late 2010s). The library was prepared using the immunoSEQ multiplex PCR assay. The immuneACCESS repertoire file appears here via TCRdb, limited to in-frame rearrangements. These files lack a portion of the clones; in checked studies, under half of the deficit traces to unresolved V genes, and the cause of the others is not known. For this sample there are 55,000 to 80,000 clones; about 75% appear just once. The ten largest clonotypes hold roughly 4.4% of the sample. A FACSAria II was used to sort memory CD4+ T cells, defined as single viable CD3+CD4+CD8-CD45RO+ cells. The sample comprised memory CD4+ T cells from blood. Receptors were obtained from an adult in good health and CMV-seropositive.

This clone turned up a few times. This chain connects TRBV5-4 to TRBJ2-7; D is possibly TRBD1 or TRBD2 (5 bases each). Germline loops: CDR1 SGHNT, CDR2 YYREEE (reference sequence). V lost 3 bases and J 0 bases, leaving 13 bases between the germline ends. The CDR3 is 15 amino acids. CDR3 DNA sequence: TGTGCCAGCAGCTCCCGGGACGGCAGCTCCTACGAGCAGTACTTC. This sequence encodes CASSSRDGSSYEQYF.

The table lists this clone with many counts. The chain carries TRBV18 and TRBJ2-3, with 12 bases identical to TRBD1. J lost 6 bases, V lost 2 bases, and 9 bases had no gene match. CDR1 KGHSH and CDR2 LQKENI come from the germline V gene. This CDR3 is 17 amino acids long. The CDR3 DNA follows: TGTGCCAGCTCACCAACCGGGACAGGGGGCCAGGATGATACGCAGTATTTT. This codes for CASSPTGTGGQDDTQYF.

V is TRBV7-9 and J is TRBJ2-4; D perhaps matches TRBD1 (5 bases). There are 15 residues in the CDR3. Germline values: CDR1 SEHNR, CDR2 FQNEAQ (reference sequence). Trimming pared 4 bases from V and 2 bases from J, leaving 12 bases between. In nucleotides, the CDR3 is TGTGCCAGCAGCTCGCCAGGGATAACCAAAAACATTCAGTACTTC. It is translated as CASSSPGITKNIQYF. Full variable domain (remainder filled in from reference TRBV7-9 and TRBJ2-4): DTGVSQNPRHKITKRGQNVTFRCDPISEHNRLYWYRQTLGQGPEFLTYFQNEAQLEKSRLLSDRFSAERPKGSFSTLEIQRTEQGDSAMYLCASSSPGITKNIQYFGAGTRLSVL.

J is TRBJ2-7 and V is TRBV14; the D gene is possibly TRBD1 (6 bases). The length of the CDR3 is 15 residues. Germline V gives CDR1 SGHDN, CDR2 FVKESK. V lost 5 bases and J 3 bases, leaving 17 bases between the germline ends. Written as DNA, the CDR3 is TGTGCCAGCAGCGGCCGAACGGGACAACTCTACGAGCAGTACTTC. This codes for CASSGRTGQLYEQYF. The full variable domain, in which reference TRBV14 and TRBJ2-7 provide the parts outside the CDR3, is EAGVTQFPSHSVIEKGQTVTLRCDPISGHDNLYWYRRVMGKEIKFLLHFVKESKQDESGMPNNRFLAERTGGTYSTLKVQPAELEDSGVYFCASSGRTGQLYEQYFGPGTRLTVT.

The J gene is TRBJ2-3, the V gene TRBV7-8; D uncertain. V dropped 5 bases and J dropped 2 bases, with 5 bases sitting between them. Germline V gene lookup returns CDR1 SGHVS and CDR2 FQNEAQ. The CDR3 extends over 12 amino acids. CDR3 DNA sequence: TGTGCCAGCAGCATAACCACAGATACGCAGTATTTT. This gives the protein CASSITTDTQYF.

The chain combines TRBV2 with TRBJ2-6, with D possibly being TRBD1 or TRBD2 (6 bases each). The CDR3 totals 16 residues. The V gene lost 5 bases and the J gene lost 1 base, with 12 bases spanning the gap. Germline CDR1 SNHLY, CDR2 FYNNEI. DNA for the CDR3: TGTGCCAGCAGTCAGAGGGGGGTATCTGGGGCCAACGTCCTGACTTTC. Translating gives CASSQRGVSGANVLTF.

The chain recombines TRBV13 with TRBJ2-5, with 8 nucleotides matching TRBD1. The CDR3 covers 13 residues. The trim removed 3 bases at V and 3 bases at J, leaving 0 bases unmatched. Germline V lookup: CDR1 PRHDT, CDR2 FYEKMQ (reference sequence). This CDR3 is CASSLDREETQYF. CDR3 nucleotides: TGTGCCAGCAGCTTGGACAGGGAAGAGACCCAGTACTTC.

The sample holds one count of this clone. The chain carries TRBV7-8 and TRBJ2-5; D unclear. The CDR3 sequence is 11 residues long. Between the trimmed V and J ends, which lost 1 base and 10 bases, there was a span of 7 bases. Germline CDR1 is SGHVS and CDR2 is FQNEAQ. CDR3 amino acids: CASSLGQDQYF. The CDR3 DNA reads TGTGCCAGCAGCTTAGGACAAGACCAGTACTTC.